One and the same sample provided the 20 T cell receptor beta chains below, sequenced in a study of monozygotic twins with inflammatory bowel disease. TCRdb re-called the 5' RACE reads and gives one entry per CDR3 protein, without DNA. The sample's table shows about 300,000 distinct CDR3 sequences. The sequenced sample consisted of blood. The receptors shown here come from a human donor with ulcerative colitis or Crohn's disease, or a healthy co-twin of an affected twin (not recorded which).

The chain recombines TRBV20-1 with TRBJ1-2; TCRdb returns TRBD1, unconfirmable since there is no DNA. The V gene's germline CDR1 is DFQATT and CDR2 SNEGSKA (reference sequence). CDR3 size: 11 residues. CDR3 region: CSAARDIGYTF.

This chain links TRBV6-2 or TRBV6-3 with TRBJ2-2. CDR1 and CDR2 from the germline V gene are MNHEY and SVGEGT. The CDR3 is 17 residues long. This CDR3 reads CASSYLTGYPNTGELFF.

The rearrangement links TRBV29-1 to TRBJ2-2; as DNA is missing, the TRBD1 call by TCRdb cannot be tested. Germline CDR1 is SQVTM and CDR2 is ANQGSEA. The CDR3 is 14 residues long. This CDR3 reads CSARTVPNTGELFF.

V gene TRBV28 combines with J gene TRBJ1-5; TCRdb's assignment of TRBD1 cannot be checked, as there is no DNA. This CDR3 spans 13 amino acids. The germline gives CDR1 MDHEN, CDR2 SYDVKM. The CDR3 protein is CASSFRGYQPQHF.

The chain employs TRBV5-1 and TRBJ2-3; TCRdb gives TRBD1 as the D gene, but with no DNA this cannot be confirmed. CDR3 length equals 14 residues. Germline values: CDR1 SGHRS, CDR2 YFSETQ. The CDR3: CASSPGTRADTQYF.

The rearrangement joins TRBV28 to TRBJ2-2; lacking DNA, the TRBD1 call made by TCRdb goes unchecked. CDR1 and CDR2 from the germline V gene are MDHEN and SYDVKM. The CDR3 is 16 amino acids. Here the CDR3 reads CASSPTGTGLTGELFF.

CDR3: CSAIRGLGGKQFF. This chain joins TRBV20-1 and TRBJ2-1; TCRdb returns TRBD2, unconfirmable since there is no DNA. This CDR3 is built from 13 residues. Germline V CDR1 and CDR2: DFQATT, SNEGSKA (reference sequence).

V usage is TRBV12-3 or TRBV12-4 and J usage is TRBJ2-5. This CDR3 has 15 amino acids. The CDR3 here is CASSDPDGFQETQYF.

The chain is built from TRBV4-3 and TRBJ1-2; TCRdb calls TRBD1, which cannot be checked without DNA. The germline V gene encodes CDR1 LGHNA and CDR2 YSLEER. This CDR3 region has 14 residues. CDR3 region: CASSSVTGNYGYTF.

The gene calls are TRBV28 and TRBJ2-7; the TCRdb D gene call, TRBD1, has no DNA to confirm it. CDR3 length: 15 residues. Looked up from germline, CDR1 is MDHEN and CDR2 is SYDVKM. CDR3 protein: CASSTTATVSYEQYF. Looking up the rest from reference TRBV28 and TRBJ2-7 gives the full variable domain: DVKVTQSSRYLVKRTGEKVFLECVQDMDHENMFWYRQDPGLGLRLIYFSYDVKMKEKGDIPEGYSVSREKKERFSLILESASTNQTSMYLCASSTTATVSYEQYFGPGTRLTVT.

The chain combines TRBV19 with TRBJ2-7; the D gene TCRdb calls, TRBD1, cannot be checked with no DNA. The CDR3 is made up of 14 amino acids. Germline V CDR1 and CDR2: LNHDA, SQIVND (reference sequence). CDR3 loop: CASSIETGVGEQYF.

The rearrangement links TRBV20-1 to TRBJ2-7; absent DNA, TCRdb's TRBD1 call cannot be checked. The CDR3 totals 16 residues. Per germline, CDR1 DFQATT and CDR2 SNEGSKA (reference sequence). Here the CDR3 reads CSARPSGQGAGFGQYF.

The rearrangement uses TRBV6-2 or TRBV6-3 and TRBJ2-7; absent DNA, TCRdb's TRBD1 call cannot be checked. Germline CDR1 MNHEY, CDR2 SVGEGT. This CDR3 has 16 residues. CDR3 protein: CASTERPGQGFNEQYF.

The chain recombines TRBV7-2 with TRBJ2-1; the D gene TCRdb calls, TRBD2, cannot be checked with no DNA. The V gene's germline CDR1 is SGHTA and CDR2 FQGNSA. The CDR3 spans 13 residues. The CDR3 protein is CASSSGRANEQFF. The variable domain in full, completed from reference TRBV7-2 and TRBJ2-1, reads GAGVSQSPSNKVTEKGKDVELRCDPISGHTALYWYRQSLGQGLEFLIYFQGNSAPDKSGLPSDRFSAERTGGSVSTLTIQRTQQEDSAVYLCASSSGRANEQFFGPGTRLTVL.

The chain links TRBV27 to TRBJ2-5. Germline V gene sequence: CDR1 MNHEY, CDR2 SMNVEV (reference sequence). The CDR3 extends over 17 amino acids. The chain's CDR3 is CASSLKGEVLGGGPQYF.

The J gene is TRBJ2-7, the V gene TRBV19; TCRdb outputs TRBD1, but without DNA this stays unchecked. CDR3 length: 14 amino acids. Germline V gene lookup returns CDR1 LNHDA and CDR2 SQIVND (reference sequence). CDR3 protein: CASSSGSLSYEQYF.

V is TRBV27 and J is TRBJ2-7; no DNA is available, so the TRBD1 call from TCRdb remains unchecked. Germline lookup yields CDR1 MNHEY and CDR2 SMNVEV (reference sequence). The length of the CDR3 is 11 residues. CDR3 loop: CASRSLGQQYF.

The rearrangement links TRBV19 to TRBJ1-1; the TCRdb call, TRBD1, lacks DNA for checking. The CDR3 spans 15 residues. Germline assignment: CDR1 LNHDA and CDR2 SQIVND (reference sequence). The CDR3 loop reads CASSAKGQKNTEAFF. Full variable domain (outside the CDR3, taken from reference TRBV19 and TRBJ1-1): DGGITQSPKYLFRKEGQNVTLSCEQNLNHDAMYWYRQDPGQGLRLIYYSQIVNDFQKGDIAEGYSVSREKKESFPLTVTSAQKNPTAFYLCASSAKGQKNTEAFFGQGTRLTVV.

The rearrangement links TRBV7-2 to TRBJ1-2; without DNA, the TCRdb call of TRBD1 cannot be checked. CDR1 SGHTA and CDR2 FQGNSA come from the germline V gene. This CDR3 spans 14 amino acids. CDR3 sequence reads: CASSTDSFSLGYTF.

The chain recombines TRBV2 with TRBJ2-5; the D call of TRBD1 rests on TCRdb alone, since no DNA is present to check it. CDR3 length: 13 amino acids. Germline V CDR1 and CDR2: SNHLY, FYNNEI. The CDR3 spells CASSGPGEETQYF.